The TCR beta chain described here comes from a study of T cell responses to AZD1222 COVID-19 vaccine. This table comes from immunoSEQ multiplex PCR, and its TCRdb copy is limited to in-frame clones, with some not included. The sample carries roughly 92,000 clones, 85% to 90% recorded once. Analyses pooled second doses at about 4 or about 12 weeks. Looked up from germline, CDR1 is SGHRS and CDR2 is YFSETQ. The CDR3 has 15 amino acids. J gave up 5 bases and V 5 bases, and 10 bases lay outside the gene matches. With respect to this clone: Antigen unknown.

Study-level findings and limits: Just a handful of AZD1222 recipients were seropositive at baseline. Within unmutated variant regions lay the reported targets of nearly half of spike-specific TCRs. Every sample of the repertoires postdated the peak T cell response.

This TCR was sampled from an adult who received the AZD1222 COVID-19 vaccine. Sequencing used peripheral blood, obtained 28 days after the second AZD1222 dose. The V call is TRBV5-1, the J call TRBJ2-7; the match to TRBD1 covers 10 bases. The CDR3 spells CASRGTGTGVNEQYF. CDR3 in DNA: TGCGCCAGCAGAGGTACCGGGACAGGGGTGAACGAGCAGTACTTC.